The T cell receptor (beta chain) under discussion was sequenced for a study of identical twins (dated by TCRdb to the mid-2010s). As for the study more broadly: To test whether fetal clonotypes persist, the study used deep sequencing on TCR alpha and beta repertoires from monozygotic twins, unrelated adults of various ages, and cord blood. Replicate twin experiments were performed at different times using different library preparation protocols to rule out contamination.

Results the study describes overall, beyond this receptor: In monozygotic twins, recombination models systematically underestimated out-of-frame TCR alpha sharing, but the models matched the sharing seen between unrelated individuals. Compared with coincidental sharing between unrelated individuals, out-of-frame TCR alpha sequences shared between twins had an excess of sequences with low generation probability. Excess twin sharing in beta out-of-frame sequences was weaker because fewer shared sequences lowered the signal-to-noise ratio. Fewer insertions were carried by abundant cord blood beta clonotypes; a weaker similar trend was observed in young adult naive repertoires, while no such trend was observed in memory repertoires. Invariant T cells such as MAIT and iNKT could partly confound zero-insertion analyses, although diverse VJ usage argued against such confounding for most clonotypes. Conclusions relied on cross-sectional statistical analysis, since the same donors could not be followed over many years.

The library was generated by 5' RACE. This sample was sequenced with an Illumina HiSeq 2000. A universal primer binding site was introduced by template switching, and a unique molecular identifier was present in the final cDNA, enabling accurate counting of TCR cDNA molecules. Specific primers in the conserved constant-segment region were used to synthesize first-strand cDNA for TCR alpha and beta chains. To control for contamination, every cDNA library carried two barcodes: a SMART-Mk sample barcode plus Illumina barcodes. TruSeq adapter sequences along with Illumina sample barcodes were introduced in two successive PCR steps. The Illumina HiSeq platform was used with custom primers to sequence TCR alpha and beta cDNA libraries. As for the original processing: MiGEC was used to process raw reads and extract unique molecular identifiers, and MiXCR was used to find CDR3 positions. Recombination models were inferred per individual with the repgenHMM and IGoR tools using an EM algorithm. Shared clonotype analysis was performed with the tcR package in R, normalizing sharing by the product of cloneset sizes. To study raw recombination without the effects of thymic and clonal selection, out-of-frame nonproductive sequences were analyzed. In TCRdb, the public reads were trimmed at Q25 with fastp and aligned with MiXCR, with productive beta chains retained. Under each unique CDR3 protein, matching rows form one entry showing the most common genes and DNA. V and J calls and clone size were set by TCRdb, not the authors. Present in this sample are 690,000 or so distinct CDR3 sequences, approximately 6.1% of which were seen just once. The top ten clonotypes cover 1.5% to 2% of the sample.

Points on this clonotype: Its cognate antigen has yet to be identified. No base quality values were provided; no much bigger clone lies one nucleotide off.

Every donor in the study was a healthy Caucasian. Three unrelated non-twin adults were additionally sequenced: a male aged 18 to 30, a male aged 50 to 60 and a female aged 50 to 60. Miltenyi CD45RO+ enrichment and human naive T-cell isolation kits were used to isolate memory (CD45RO+) and naive T cells from PBMC. The CDR3 sequence holds 16 residues, the cysteine and phenylalanine included. Only CDR3 DNA is held: 48 bases, read in frame from base 1. From the germline V gene, CDR1 is SGHRS and CDR2 is YFSETQ. V lost 4 bases and J lost 1 base, and the count of bases not matched to a germline gene is 7. The TCR comes from a man between 18 and 29 years old in good health. In this chain, TRBV5-1 is recombined with TRBJ2-1, with TRBD2 matching 8 junction bases. The sequenced sample was naive T cells sorted from blood. The sample's cell subset or site label, in plain terms: cells isolated with a human naive T-cell isolation kit. This receptor has the CDR3 CASSVTSGSSYNEQFF. The DNA sequence is TGCGCCAGCAGCGTTACTAGCGGTTCTTCCTACAATGAGCAGTTCTTC.